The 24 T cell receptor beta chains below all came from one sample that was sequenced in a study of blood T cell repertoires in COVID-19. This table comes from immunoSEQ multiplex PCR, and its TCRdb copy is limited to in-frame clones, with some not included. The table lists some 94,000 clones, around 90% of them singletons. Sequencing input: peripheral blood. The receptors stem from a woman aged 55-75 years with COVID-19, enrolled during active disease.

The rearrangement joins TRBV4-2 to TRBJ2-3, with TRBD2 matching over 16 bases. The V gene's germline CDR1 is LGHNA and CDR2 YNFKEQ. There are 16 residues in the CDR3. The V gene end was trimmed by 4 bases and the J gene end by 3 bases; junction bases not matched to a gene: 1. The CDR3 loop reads CASSPGLAGGTDTQYF. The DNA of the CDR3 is TGTGCCAGCAGCCCGGGACTAGCGGGGGGGACAGATACGCAGTATTTT.

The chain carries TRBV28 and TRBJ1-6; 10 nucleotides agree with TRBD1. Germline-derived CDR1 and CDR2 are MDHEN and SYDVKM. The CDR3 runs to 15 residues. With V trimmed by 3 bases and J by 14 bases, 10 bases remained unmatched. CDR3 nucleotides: TGTGCCAGCAGTTTTTCCGAGGGACAGGGGCCATCCCTCCACTTT. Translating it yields CASSFSEGQGPSLHF.

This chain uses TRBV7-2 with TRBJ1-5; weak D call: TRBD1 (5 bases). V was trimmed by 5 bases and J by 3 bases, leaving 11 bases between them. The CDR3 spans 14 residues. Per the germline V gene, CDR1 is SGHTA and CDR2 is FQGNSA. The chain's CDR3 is CASSPDSINQPQHF. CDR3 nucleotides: TGTGCCAGCAGCCCAGACAGCATCAATCAGCCCCAGCATTTT.

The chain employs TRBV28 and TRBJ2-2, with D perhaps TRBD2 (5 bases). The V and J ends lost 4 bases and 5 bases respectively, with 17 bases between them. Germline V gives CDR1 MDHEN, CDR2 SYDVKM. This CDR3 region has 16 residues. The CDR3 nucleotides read TGTGCCAGCAGTTCCGCGCGGGTTCGGGTGACCGGGGAGCTGTTTTTT. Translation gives CASSSARVRVTGELFF.

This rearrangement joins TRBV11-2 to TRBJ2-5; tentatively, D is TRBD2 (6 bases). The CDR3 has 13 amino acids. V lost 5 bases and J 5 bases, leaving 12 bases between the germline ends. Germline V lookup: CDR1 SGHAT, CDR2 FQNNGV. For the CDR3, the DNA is TGTGCCAGCAGCCAGGGAGGTCGTGAGACCCAGTACTTC. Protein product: CASSQGGRETQYF.

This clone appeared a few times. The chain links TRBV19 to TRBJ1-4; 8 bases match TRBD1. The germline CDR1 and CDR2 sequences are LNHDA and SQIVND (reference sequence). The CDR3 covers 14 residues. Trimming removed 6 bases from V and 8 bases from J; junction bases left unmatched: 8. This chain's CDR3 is CASRNRGIEEKLFF. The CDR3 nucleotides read TGTGCCAGTAGAAACAGGGGGATTGAAGAAAAACTGTTTTTT.

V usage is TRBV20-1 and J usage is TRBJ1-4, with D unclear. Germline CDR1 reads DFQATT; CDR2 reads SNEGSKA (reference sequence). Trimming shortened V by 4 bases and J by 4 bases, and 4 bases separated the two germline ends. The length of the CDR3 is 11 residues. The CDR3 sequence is CSATFNEKLFF. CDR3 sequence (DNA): TGCAGTGCTACCTTTAATGAAAAACTGTTTTTT.

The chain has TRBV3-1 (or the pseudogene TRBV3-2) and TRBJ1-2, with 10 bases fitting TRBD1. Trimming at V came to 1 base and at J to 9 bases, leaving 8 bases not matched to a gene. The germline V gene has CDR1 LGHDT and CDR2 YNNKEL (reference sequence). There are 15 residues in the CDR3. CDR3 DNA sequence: TGTGCCAGCAGCCAAGTTCCTGGGACAGGGGAGCGCTACACCTTC. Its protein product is CASSQVPGTGERYTF.

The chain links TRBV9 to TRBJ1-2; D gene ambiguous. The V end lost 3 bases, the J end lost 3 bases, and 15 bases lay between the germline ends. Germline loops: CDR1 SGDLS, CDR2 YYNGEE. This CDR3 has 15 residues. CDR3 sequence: CASSAGQVFDYGYTF. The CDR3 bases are TGTGCCAGCAGCGCCGGCCAGGTATTCGACTATGGCTACACCTTC.

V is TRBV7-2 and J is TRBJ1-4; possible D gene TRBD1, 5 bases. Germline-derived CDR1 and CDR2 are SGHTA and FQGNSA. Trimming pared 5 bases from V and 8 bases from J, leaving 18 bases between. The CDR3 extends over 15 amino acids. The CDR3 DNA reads TGTGCCAGCAGCCCACCGGGTTATCAGGGCGAAAAACTGTTTTTT. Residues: CASSPPGYQGEKLFF.

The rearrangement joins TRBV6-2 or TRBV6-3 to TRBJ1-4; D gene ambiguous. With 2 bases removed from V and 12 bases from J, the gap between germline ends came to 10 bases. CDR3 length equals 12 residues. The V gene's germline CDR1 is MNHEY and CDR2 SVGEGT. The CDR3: CASSYTRHQLFF. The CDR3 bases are TGTGCCAGCAGTTACACGCGACACCAACTGTTTTTT.

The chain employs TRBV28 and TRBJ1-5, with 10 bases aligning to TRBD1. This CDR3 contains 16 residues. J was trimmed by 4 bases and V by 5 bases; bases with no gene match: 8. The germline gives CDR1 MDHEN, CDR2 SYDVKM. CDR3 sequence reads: CASSRPPGQGNQPQHF. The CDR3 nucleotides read TGTGCCAGCAGTCGACCTCCGGGACAGGGGAATCAGCCCCAGCATTTT.

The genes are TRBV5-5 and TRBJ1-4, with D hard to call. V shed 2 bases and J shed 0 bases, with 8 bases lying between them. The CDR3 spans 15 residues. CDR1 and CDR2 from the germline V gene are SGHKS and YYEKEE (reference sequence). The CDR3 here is CASSLAPATNEKLFF. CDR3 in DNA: TGTGCCAGCAGCTTAGCCCCTGCAACTAATGAAAAACTGTTTTTT.

Here the CDR3 DNA reads TGTGCCAGCAGCTTAGGCGGAGAAGAGACCCAGTACTTC. Its translation is CASSLGGEETQYF. V usage is TRBV7-9 and J usage is TRBJ2-5; D ambiguous. With 1 base removed from V and 3 bases from J, the gap between germline ends came to 6 bases. The CDR3 is 13 residues long. CDR1 SEHNR and CDR2 FQNEAQ come from the germline V gene (reference sequence).

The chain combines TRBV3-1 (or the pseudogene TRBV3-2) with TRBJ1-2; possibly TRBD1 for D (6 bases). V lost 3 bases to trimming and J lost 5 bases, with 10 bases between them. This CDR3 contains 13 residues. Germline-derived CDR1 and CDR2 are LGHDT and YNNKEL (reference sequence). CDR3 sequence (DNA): TGTGCCAGCAGCCACCTACAGGGTTATGGCTACACCTTC. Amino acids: CASSHLQGYGYTF.

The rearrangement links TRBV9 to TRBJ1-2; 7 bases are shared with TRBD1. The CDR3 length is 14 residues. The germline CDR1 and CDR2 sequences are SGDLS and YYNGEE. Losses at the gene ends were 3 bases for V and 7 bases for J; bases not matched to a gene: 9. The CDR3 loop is CASSGMEGARGYTF. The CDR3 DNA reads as TGTGCCAGCAGCGGTATGGAGGGGGCGCGTGGCTACACCTTC.

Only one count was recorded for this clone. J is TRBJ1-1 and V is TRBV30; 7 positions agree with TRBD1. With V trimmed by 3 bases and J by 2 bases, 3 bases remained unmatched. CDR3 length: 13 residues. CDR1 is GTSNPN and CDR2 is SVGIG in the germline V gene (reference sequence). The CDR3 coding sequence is TGTGCCTGGAGGGGGACAGACAACACTGAAGCTTTCTTT. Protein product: CAWRGTDNTEAFF.

The CDR3 loop is CASSLSQETQYF. The CDR3 nucleotides read TGTGCCAGCAGTTTATCTCAAGAGACCCAGTACTTC. V and J are TRBV12-3 or TRBV12-4 and TRBJ2-5; D is unresolved. Trimming cost V 2 bases and J 2 bases, with 3 bases left between them. The CDR3 spans 12 residues.

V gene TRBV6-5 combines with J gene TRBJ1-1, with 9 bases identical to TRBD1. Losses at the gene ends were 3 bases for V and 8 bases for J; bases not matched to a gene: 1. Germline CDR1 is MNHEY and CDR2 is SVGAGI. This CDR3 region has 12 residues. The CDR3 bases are TGTGCCAGCAGTTATGGGACAGGGGAAGCTTTCTTT. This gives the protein CASSYGTGEAFF.

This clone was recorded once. The CDR3 region is CSARGDLDTTDTQYF. The CDR3 bases are TGCAGCGCCCGGGGGGACCTAGACACCACAGATACGCAGTATTTT. The chain links TRBV29-1 to TRBJ2-3, with TRBD2 matching over 7 bases. The trim removed 7 bases at V and 2 bases at J, leaving 12 bases unmatched. Germline V lookup: CDR1 SQVTM, CDR2 ANQGSEA. This CDR3 is 15 amino acids long.

The CDR3 reads CSVAGQMNTEAFF. The CDR3 DNA sequence: TGCAGCGTCGCGGGACAGATGAACACTGAAGCTTTCTTT. This chain links TRBV29-1 with TRBJ1-1; 7 bases fit TRBD1. The CDR3 runs 13 residues. Germline V gene data show CDR1 as SQVTM and CDR2 as ANQGSEA. The trim removed 6 bases at V and 0 bases at J, leaving 4 bases unmatched.

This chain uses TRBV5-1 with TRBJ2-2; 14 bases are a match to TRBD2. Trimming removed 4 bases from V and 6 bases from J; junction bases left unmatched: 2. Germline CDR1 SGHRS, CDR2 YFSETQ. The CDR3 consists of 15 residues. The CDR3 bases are TGCGCCAGCAGCAGGGGACTAGCGGGGGCCGGGGAGCTGTTTTTT. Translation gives CASSRGLAGAGELFF.

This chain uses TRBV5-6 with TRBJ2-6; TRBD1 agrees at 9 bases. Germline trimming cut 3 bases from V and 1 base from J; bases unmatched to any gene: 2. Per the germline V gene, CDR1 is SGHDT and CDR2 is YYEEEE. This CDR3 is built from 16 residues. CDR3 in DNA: TGTGCCAGCAGCTGGGGACAGGGTTCTGGGGCCAACGTCCTGACTTTC. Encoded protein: CASSWGQGSGANVLTF.

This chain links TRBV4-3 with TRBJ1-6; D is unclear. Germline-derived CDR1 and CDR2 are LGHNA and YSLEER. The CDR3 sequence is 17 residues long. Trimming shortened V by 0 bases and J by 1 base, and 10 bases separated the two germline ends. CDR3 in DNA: TGCGCCAGCAGCCAAGACCCTAGGAGTTCCTATAATTCACCCCTCCACTTT. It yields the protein CASSQDPRSSYNSPLHF.